Each of the 15 T cell receptor beta chains below was sequenced from the same sample in a study of glioma-infiltrating T cells. TCR alpha and beta CDR3 regions were amplified from RNA using iRepertoire nested multiplex PCR. TCRdb reanalysed the multiplex PCR reads using MiXCR and keeps one entry per CDR3 protein. The sample has approximately 18,000 distinct CDR3 sequences; roughly 60% are singletons. Sample: glioma tissue, nonneoplastic brain tissue, or PBMCs (not recorded which). The receptors here all came from a human donor with low-grade glioma or glioblastoma, undergoing nonglioma brain surgery, or in good health (not recorded which).

The table lists this clonotype with many counts. The J gene is TRBJ1-1, the V gene TRBV20-1, with D perhaps TRBD1 (5 bases). The germline gives CDR1 DFQATT, CDR2 SNEGSKA (reference sequence). The CDR3 consists of 13 residues. The ends were cut back, 3 bases at V and 1 base at J, with 9 bases in the middle. The CDR3 here is CSASKGTNTEAFF. DNA of the CDR3: TGCAGTGCTAGTAAAGGGACGAACACTGAAGCTTTCTTT.

This sequence joins TRBV2 and TRBJ2-3; 9 bases align to TRBD2. The V gene's germline CDR1 is SNHLY and CDR2 FYNNEI. The CDR3 has 14 amino acids. Trimming removed 8 bases from V and 2 bases from J; junction bases left unmatched: 5. The CDR3 region is CASAQREATDTQYF. The DNA of the CDR3 is TGTGCCAGCGCTCAGCGGGAGGCCACAGATACGCAGTATTTT.

The chain carries TRBV12-3 or TRBV12-4 and TRBJ2-3, with 9 bases lining up with TRBD2. CDR3 size: 15 residues. V lost 6 bases, J lost 0 bases, and 4 bases stayed unmatched. The CDR3 DNA is TGTGCCAGCAGCCTTAGCGGGGGTAGCACAGATACGCAGTATTTT. Amino acids: CASSLSGGSTDTQYF.

The rearrangement links TRBV27 to TRBJ1-6, with unresolved D. The CDR3 extends over 12 amino acids. Trimming took 3 bases from V and 4 from J, leaving 1 base between them. Per the germline V gene, CDR1 is MNHEY and CDR2 is SMNVEV (reference sequence). CDR3 in DNA: TGTGCCAGCAGTTTGTATAATTCACCCCTCCACTTT. Its protein product is CASSLYNSPLHF.

On this clonotype: Just one base apart from a much larger clone, this may be a read error. CDR3 nucleotide sequence: TGTGCCAGCAGGCCGGGACAGGGCTGGAAACCCCTCCACTTT. Protein product: CASRPGQGWKPLHF. The chain combines TRBV12-3 or TRBV12-4 with TRBJ1-6, with TRBD1 matching 9 bases. The CDR3 consists of 14 residues. The V gene end was trimmed by 6 bases and the J gene end by 12 bases; junction bases not matched to a gene: 9.

This clonotype was observed a handful of times. J is TRBJ1-1 and V is TRBV20-1; 7 bases align to TRBD1. The CDR3 extends over 16 amino acids. V was clipped by 3 bases and J by 3 bases; unmatched bases: 13. Germline V gene lookup returns CDR1 DFQATT and CDR2 SNEGSKA (reference sequence). The CDR3: CSASPNRGIWYTEAFF. The CDR3 nucleotides read TGCAGTGCTAGTCCGAACAGGGGAATATGGTACACTGAAGCTTTCTTT.

On this clonotype itself: The junction differs from germline at one of its ends, possibly a read error. J is TRBJ2-5 and V is TRBV20-1; 11 bases fit TRBD2. The CDR3 spans 17 residues. The germline CDR1 and CDR2 sequences are DFQATT and SNEGSKA (reference sequence). CDR3 DNA: TGCAGTGCTAGACTTACCGGGACTAGCGGTTACCAAGAGGCCCAGTACTTC. It is translated as CSARLTGTSGYQEAQYF.

On this clonotype itself: One end of the junction does not line up with germline, which may come from a read error. This chain joins TRBV5-4 and TRBJ1-2, with a weak D call TRBD1 (5 bases). CDR1 is SGHNT and CDR2 is YYREEE in the germline V gene (reference sequence). CDR3 size: 12 residues. This CDR3 is CASSGRDYGYNF. The CDR3, as DNA: TGTGCCAGCAGCGGTCGGGACTATGGCTACAACTTC. The full variable domain, in which reference TRBV5-4 and TRBJ1-2 provide the parts outside the CDR3, is ETGVTQSPTHLIKTRGQQVTLRCSSQSGHNTVSWYQQALGQGPQFIFQYYREEENGRGNFPPRFSGLQFPNYSSELNVNALELDDSALYLCASSGRDYGYNFGSGTRLTVV.

The chain employs TRBV20-1 and TRBJ1-2; TRBD1 is a possible D gene (6 bases). Germline CDR1 and CDR2: DFQATT and SNEGSKA (reference sequence). The CDR3 is 12 residues long. Trimming cost V 5 bases and J 4 bases, with 11 bases left between them. CDR3 in amino acids: CSASYRAYGYTF. CDR3 DNA sequence: TGCAGTGCTTCCTACAGGGCCTATGGCTACACCTTC.

In the case of this clonotype: A clone one base away is much larger, so this may be a read error. The conserved phenylalanine or tryptophan is not found at the CDR3 terminus, so this likely reflects a read error. CDR3 DNA sequence: TGTGCCAGCAGCTCGACAGGGGTTGCGGGAGGGTGGGAGACCCAGTACTTA. Its translation is CASSSTGVAGGWETQYL. V and J are TRBV7-2 and TRBJ2-5, with D perhaps TRBD2 (9 bases). The length of the CDR3 is 17 residues. The V gene's germline CDR1 is SGHTA and CDR2 FQGNSA. Trimming pared 4 bases from V and 5 bases from J, leaving 23 bases between.

Details on this clonotype: This could be a read error, since a much larger clone is one nucleotide away. V usage is TRBV13 and J usage is TRBJ1-3; the match to TRBD1 covers 7 bases. J gave up 3 bases and V 5 bases, and 7 bases lay outside the gene matches. The CDR3 contains 15 residues. CDR1 and CDR2 (germline): PRHDT, FYEKMQ (reference sequence). The CDR3 bases are TGTGCCAGCAGCGCGGACAGGTGGCTTGGAAACACCATATATTTT. Protein: CASSADRWLGNTIYF.

The chain is built from TRBV27 and TRBJ1-6; 7 bases are a match to TRBD1. J was trimmed by 3 bases and V by 6 bases; bases with no gene match: 2. CDR1 is MNHEY, CDR2 SMNVEV, per germline (reference sequence). The CDR3 spans 14 residues. CDR3 residues: CASRRTGYNSPLHF. CDR3 nucleotide sequence: TGTGCCAGCAGGAGGACAGGCTATAATTCACCCCTCCACTTT.

This clonotype was seen a few times. V usage is TRBV7-6 and J usage is TRBJ2-1; D is unresolved. CDR1 SGHVS and CDR2 FNYEAQ come from the germline V gene. The CDR3 consists of 15 residues. Trimming took off 1 base at V and 3 bases at J, with 10 bases between the two ends. The CDR3 nucleotides are TGTGCCAGCAGCTTAGAGGCAGCGAGCTACAATGAGCAGTTCTTC. It is translated as CASSLEAASYNEQFF. Full variable domain (missing parts from reference TRBV7-6 and TRBJ2-1): GAGVSQSPRYKVTKRGQDVALRCDPISGHVSLYWYRQALGQGPEFLTYFNYEAQQDKSGLPNDRFSAERPEGSISTLTIQRTEQRDSAMYRCASSLEAASYNEQFFGPGTRLTVL.

This clonotype appeared many times. The genes are TRBV12-3 or TRBV12-4 and TRBJ2-5; D possibly corresponds to TRBD1 (6 bases). Trimming took off 5 bases at V and 5 bases at J, with 15 bases between the two ends. This CDR3 is 14 amino acids long. DNA for the CDR3: TGTGCCAGCAGTACCCGGACAGATGGGGAGACCCAGTACTTC. This codes for CASSTRTDGETQYF.

The rearrangement links TRBV28 to TRBJ1-1; possible D gene TRBD1, 5 bases. V was shortened by 8 bases and J by 4 bases, with 20 bases between the two germline ends. The germline V gene has CDR1 MDHEN and CDR2 SYDVKM. This CDR3 region has 15 residues. The CDR3 DNA reads as TGTGCCAGCGGATTATCGGGACGGCAGAGCACTGAAGCTTTCTTT. Amino acids: CASGLSGRQSTEAFF.